The entry that follows covers one TCR beta chain sequence. It lacks a known antigen. The input lacks base qualities; no much larger clone sits a single base away. V is trimmed back by 1 base and J by 4 bases, and the junction contains 4 bases that no gene match accounts for. Via the germline V gene (reference sequence), CDR1 is DFQATT and CDR2 SNEGSKA. CDR3 length: 14 amino acids, cysteine to phenylalanine. Left in the record is the CDR3 DNA by itself, 42 bases read in frame from the first base. Libraries were built with 5' RACE. The reads were generated on an Illumina HiSeq 2500. A second PCR of roughly 6 to 11 cycles was run with a J-beta primer mix and a sample-barcoded 5' primer. Each TCR beta cDNA molecule received a unique molecular identifier from a template-switch 5' adaptor carrying 12 random nucleotides. Each sample yielded at least 3 million CDR3-containing paired-end reads. First-strand cDNA synthesis was performed from all RNA using the Mint cDNA synthesis kit, with priming by a TRBC-specific oligonucleotide. All cDNA was treated with uracil-DNA glycosylase and then went through a first 18-cycle PCR with the universal primers M1SS and BC2_uni_R. Regarding the original processing steps: For normalization, 1 million high-quality reads were randomly selected from each sample, with every read carrying a distinct molecular identifier. Reads with shared molecular identifiers were discarded instead of being binned into consensus sequences. MiTCR, set to a Q25 quality threshold and the strictest error-elimination algorithm, was used for CDR3 identification, clonotype clustering and error correction. A nonparametric unseen species model using Euler transformation provided a lower-bound estimate of total TCR beta diversity. TCRdb itself trimmed the public reads at Q25 with fastp, ran MiXCR and retained productive beta chains. When rows share a CDR3 protein, they turn into one entry using the most common DNA and genes. The V and J calls here are based on TCRdb, not the publication. The table for this sample lists approximately 800,000 distinct CDR3 sequences; approximately 25% of them were counted only once. The ten top clones hold under 4.5% of the sample.

The approximately 39 donors, aged roughly 6 to 90 years, were systemically healthy Caucasian individuals from Russia. Each donor gave ten milliliters of peripheral blood, drawn into EDTA-treated Vacutainer tubes. Ficoll-Paque density-gradient centrifugation was used to isolate PBMCs, with at least 7 million obtained per sample. Trizol reagent was used to extract total RNA from the PBMCs, yielding at least 5 micrograms per sample. For every donor, an aliquot of PBMCs went through flow cytometry to measure the percentages of naive CD45RAhigh/CD27high T cells. The data were taken from a study of blood T cells in healthy people across ages (dated by TCRdb to about 2015). Study-level background: In model experiments, roughly one uniquely barcoded TCR beta cDNA molecule per two T cells was captured by template switching. Age-related changes in TCR beta repertoire diversity were measured in the study by deep sequencing normalized with unique cDNA molecular identifiers. The donors were split into four age groups: young (average 16 years), middle-aged (roughly 39), aged (approximately 59) and long-lived (under 85). Using the same blood draw, the study looked at two additional independent replicas of 1 million unique cDNA reads for two donors, one aged 18 to 30 and the other aged 80 or older. On the study overall, not on this receptor specifically: As age increased, observed TCR beta diversity per million T cells dropped in a roughly linear way, and a significant reduction was already evident by age approximately 40. The long-lived group showed more naive CD4+ T cells, fewer expanded clones and increased TCR diversity than the aged group, suggesting age selection. Estimates of total diversity based on one million sequenced T cells were considered lower bounds and underestimates. A strong correlation was found between observed TCR beta diversity and the percentage of naive T cells measured by flow cytometry. Bulk unsorted PBMC profiling prevented conclusive comparison of naive and antigen-experienced compartments. Because the CMV infection status of the donors was unknown, age-related changes in expanded clonotypes may potentially have been confounded.

This sample also appeared in a second study, on T cells of mothers and their children. From that second study: Nine systemically healthy Caucasian individuals, comprising three mothers and their six children, were included as donors. cDNA synthesis used all of the extracted RNA, with 1.5 ug of RNA in each 15 ul reaction. In the second PCR, the M1S primer added sample barcodes and 2-4 random nucleotides. Over 10 million TCR beta CDR3 reads came from each mother, compared with 3.3 million or so reads from each child. In both related and unrelated pairs, thymic selection shapes the output of TCR recombination in a similar way, with inherited differences having only a minor effect. Normalized repertoire overlap was always slightly but never significantly higher in related than unrelated mother-child pairs. No persistent microchimeric T cell clones were detected, at a sensitivity of 90 to 100 clones per million clonotypes. The study used deep NGS to compare TCR beta repertoires of mothers and children, seeking features distinguishing related mother-child pairs from unrelated individuals. Mothers averaged roughly 40 +/- 4 years of age and children averaged about 10 +/- 4 years. Libraries were sequenced on Illumina HiSeq 2000 with 100+100 nt paired-end reads after adapter ligation with NEBNext reagents. To prevent cross-contamination, the mother and child libraries were prepared a month apart and were sequenced in separate runs. For each donor, between about 450,000 and 2,300,000 distinct TCR beta clonotypes were identified. Naive TCR beta clonotypes were estimated from low-frequency clonotypes matched to each donor's FACS-determined naive share, without sorting.

The clonotype was recovered from a boy aged 5-17 years in good health. The chain uses TRBV20-1 and TRBJ1-1; 9 central bases correspond to TRBD1. The sequencing sample was made of blood. Here the CDR3 is given as CSARGQGVGTEAFF. The nucleotides read TGCAGTGCTAGAGGACAGGGGGTAGGCACTGAAGCTTTCTTT.